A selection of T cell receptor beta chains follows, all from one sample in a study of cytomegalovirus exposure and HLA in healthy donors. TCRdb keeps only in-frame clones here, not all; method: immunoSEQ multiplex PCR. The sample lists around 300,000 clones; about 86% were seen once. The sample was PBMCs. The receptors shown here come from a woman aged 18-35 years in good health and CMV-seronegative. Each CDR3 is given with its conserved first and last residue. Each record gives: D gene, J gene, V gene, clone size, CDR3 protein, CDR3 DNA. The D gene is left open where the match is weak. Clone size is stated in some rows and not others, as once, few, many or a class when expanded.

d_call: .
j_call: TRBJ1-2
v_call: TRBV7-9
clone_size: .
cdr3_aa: CASSLDPGRSGYTF
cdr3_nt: TGTGCCAGCAGCTTAGATCCAGGGCGGAGCGGCTACACCTTC

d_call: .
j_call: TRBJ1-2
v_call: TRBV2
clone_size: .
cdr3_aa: CASKARNYGYTF
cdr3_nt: TGTGCCAGCAAGGCCAGGAACTATGGCTACACCTTC

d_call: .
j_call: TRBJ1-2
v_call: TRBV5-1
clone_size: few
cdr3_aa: CASSQGTYGYTF
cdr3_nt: TGCGCCAGCAGCCAGGGGACCTATGGCTACACCTTC

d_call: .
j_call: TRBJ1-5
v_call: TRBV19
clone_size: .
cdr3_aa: CASSTRFNQPQHF
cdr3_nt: TGTGCCAGTAGCACGCGATTTAATCAGCCCCAGCATTTT

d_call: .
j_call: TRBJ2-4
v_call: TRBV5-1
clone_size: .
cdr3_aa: CASSLYTGLNIQYF
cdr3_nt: TGCGCCAGCAGCTTGTATACAGGGCTAAACATTCAGTACTTC

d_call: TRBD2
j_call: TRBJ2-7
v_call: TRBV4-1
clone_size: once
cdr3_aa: CASSQNPGLDYYEQYF
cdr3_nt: TGCGCCAGCAGCCAAAATCCGGGACTAGATTACTACGAGCAGTACTTC

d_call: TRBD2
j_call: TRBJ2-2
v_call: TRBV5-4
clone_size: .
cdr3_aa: CASSPSGRENTGELFF
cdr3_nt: TGTGCCAGCAGCCCTAGCGGGAGGGAGAACACCGGGGAGCTGTTTTTT

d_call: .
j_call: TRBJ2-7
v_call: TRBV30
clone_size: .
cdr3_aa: CAWSVDRKIYEQYF
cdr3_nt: TGTGCCTGGAGCGTTGACAGGAAAATCTACGAGCAGTACTTC

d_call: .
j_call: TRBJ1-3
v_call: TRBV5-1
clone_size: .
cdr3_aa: CASSLRSENTIYF
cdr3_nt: TGCGCCAGCAGCTTGAGGTCGGAGAACACCATATATTTT

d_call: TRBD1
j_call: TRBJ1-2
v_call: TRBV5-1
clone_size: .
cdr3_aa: CASSLRDRGPGGYTF
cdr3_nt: TGCGCCAGCAGCTTGAGGGACAGGGGGCCTGGTGGCTACACCTTC

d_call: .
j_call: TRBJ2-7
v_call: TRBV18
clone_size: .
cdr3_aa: CASSWEIGEQYF
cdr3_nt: TGTGCCAGCTCATGGGAGATTGGAGAGCAGTACTTC

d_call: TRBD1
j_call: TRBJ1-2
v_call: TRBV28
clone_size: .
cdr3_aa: CASRSGQGRNYGYTF
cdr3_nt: TGTGCCAGCAGATCAGGACAGGGCCGGAACTATGGCTACACCTTC

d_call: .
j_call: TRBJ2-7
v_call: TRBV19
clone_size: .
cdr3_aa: CASSIWGRGSYEQYF
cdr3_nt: TGTGCCAGTAGTATCTGGGGAAGGGGCTCCTACGAGCAGTACTTC

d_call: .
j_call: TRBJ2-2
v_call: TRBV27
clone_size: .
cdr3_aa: CASSPRIPGELFF
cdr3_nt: TGTGCCAGCAGTCCTAGAATCCCCGGGGAGCTGTTTTTT

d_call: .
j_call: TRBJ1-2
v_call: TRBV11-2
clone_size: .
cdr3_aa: CASSLGQVHGYTF
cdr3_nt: TGTGCCAGCAGCTTAGGGCAGGTCCATGGCTACACCTTC

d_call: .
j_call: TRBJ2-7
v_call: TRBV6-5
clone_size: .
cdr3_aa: CASSSPDRNYEQYF
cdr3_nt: TGTGCCAGCAGTTCCCCGGACAGAAACTACGAGCAGTACTTC

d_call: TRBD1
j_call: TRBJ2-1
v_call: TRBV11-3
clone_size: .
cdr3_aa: CASSPGTGGRDEQFF
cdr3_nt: TGTGCCAGCAGCCCCGGGACAGGGGGTAGGGATGAGCAGTTCTTC

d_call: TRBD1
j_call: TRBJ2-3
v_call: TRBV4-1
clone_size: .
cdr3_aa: CASSQVPGQGGDTQYF
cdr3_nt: TGCGCCAGCAGCCAAGTTCCGGGACAGGGAGGGGATACGCAGTATTTT

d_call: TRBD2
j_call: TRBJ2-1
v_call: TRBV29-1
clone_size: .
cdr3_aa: CSVRRSGGFDEQFF
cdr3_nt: TGCAGCGTTAGGAGGAGCGGGGGGTTCGATGAGCAGTTCTTC

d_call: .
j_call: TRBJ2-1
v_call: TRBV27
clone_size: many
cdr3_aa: CASSLSGVYNEQFF
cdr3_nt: TGTGCCAGCAGTTTATCCGGTGTGTACAATGAGCAGTTCTTC

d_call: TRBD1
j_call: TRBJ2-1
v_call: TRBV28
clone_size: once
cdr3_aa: CASADRASSHEQFF
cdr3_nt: TGTGCCAGCGCCGACAGGGCCAGCTCCCATGAGCAGTTCTTC